Below are 21 T cell receptor beta chains sequenced from a single sample in a study of blood T cell repertoires in COVID-19. Produced via immunoSEQ multiplex PCR; TCRdb's table is partial and in-frame only. Seen here are about 420,000 clones, about 90% observed once, and the top ten hold 0.8% to 0.9%. The material sequenced was peripheral blood. The receptors derive from a man younger than 35 with COVID-19, enrolled during active disease.

V and J are TRBV13 and TRBJ2-3; the D gene is possibly TRBD2 (7 bases). Deletions cut 6 bases from V and 7 bases from J, with 23 bases between. The CDR3 covers 16 residues. Germline V gene sequence: CDR1 PRHDT, CDR2 FYEKMQ (reference sequence). The CDR3 region has the DNA TGTGCCAGCAGGCCCCGGGGTGGCGGGGGCGCAAATACGCAGTATTTT. Protein: CASRPRGGGGANTQYF.

This chain uses TRBV12-5 with TRBJ1-2; 8 bases line up with TRBD1. The CDR3 contains 14 residues. The germline V gene has CDR1 LGHNT and CDR2 FRNRAP. V shed 0 bases and J 8 bases; nucleotides not matched to a gene: 5. CDR3: CASGLVQGDWGYTF. The CDR3 DNA is TGTGCTAGTGGTTTGGTACAGGGGGATTGGGGCTACACCTTC.

The chain recombines TRBV6-5 with TRBJ1-2, with 8 bases identical to TRBD1. Germline V lookup: CDR1 MNHEY, CDR2 SVGAGI. J lost 6 bases, V lost 8 bases, and 11 bases had no gene match. The CDR3 length is 14 residues. This CDR3 is CASRRTGRADGYTF. As DNA, the CDR3 is TGTGCCAGCCGACGGACAGGGAGGGCCGATGGCTACACCTTC.

The gene calls are TRBV3-1 (or the pseudogene TRBV3-2) and TRBJ2-1; 7 bases line up with TRBD2. Germline assignment: CDR1 LGHDT and CDR2 YNNKEL (reference sequence). This CDR3 has 16 amino acids. With V trimmed by 6 bases and J by 8 bases, 16 bases remained unmatched. The CDR3 bases are TGTGCCAGCAGTCGAGGCTGGGAGGGCCGACGGGATGAGCAGTTCTTC. Protein sequence: CASSRGWEGRRDEQFF.

The chain couples TRBV5-4 to TRBJ2-7, with 10 bases that match TRBD2. This CDR3 has 15 residues. Germline V gene lookup returns CDR1 SGHNT and CDR2 YYREEE (reference sequence). With V trimmed by 4 bases and J by 1 base, 5 bases remained unmatched. In DNA form, the CDR3 reads TGTGCCAGCAGCACTCAGCGGGGGGGGTCCTACGAGCAGTACTTC. This encodes CASSTQRGGSYEQYF. Supplemented by reference TRBV5-4 and TRBJ2-7, the full variable domain reads ETGVTQSPTHLIKTRGQQVTLRCSSQSGHNTVSWYQQALGQGPQFIFQYYREEENGRGNFPPRFSGLQFPNYSSELNVNALELDDSALYLCASSTQRGGSYEQYFGPGTRLTVT.

This clone appeared once. CDR3 in amino acids: CASSLNQGGTDTQYF. As DNA, the CDR3 is TGTGCCAGCAGCTTAAATCAGGGCGGCACAGATACGCAGTATTTT. The J gene is TRBJ2-3, the V gene TRBV7-2, with D perhaps TRBD1 (5 bases). V lost 2 bases and J 1 base, leaving 10 bases between the germline ends. The CDR3 spans 15 residues. Germline V gene lookup returns CDR1 SGHTA and CDR2 FQGNSA.

The chain carries TRBV4-2 and TRBJ2-7; 8 positions agree with TRBD1. The junction had 11 bases not matched to a gene; V was cut back by 3 bases and J by 7 bases. The germline V gene encodes CDR1 LGHNA and CDR2 YNFKEQ. The CDR3 extends over 15 amino acids. The CDR3 sequence is CASSQEGQVELEQYF. In DNA, the CDR3 is TGTGCCAGCAGCCAGGAGGGACAGGTGGAATTAGAGCAGTACTTC.

This chain connects TRBV11-3 to TRBJ2-7, with 7 nucleotides matching TRBD2. Losses at the gene ends were 6 bases for V and 5 bases for J; bases not matched to a gene: 13. Germline CDR1 and CDR2: SGHNT and YENEEA. This CDR3 comprises 15 residues. CDR3 amino acids: CASSYLRTGGHEQYF. DNA for the CDR3: TGTGCCAGCAGTTACCTGCGGACGGGAGGCCACGAGCAGTACTTC.

The CDR3 loop reads CASSPPRLAGNTGELFF. Here the CDR3 DNA reads TGTGCCAGCTCACCACCGAGACTAGCGGGGAACACCGGGGAGCTGTTTTTT. The chain carries TRBV18 and TRBJ2-2, with 10 bases aligning to TRBD2. Germline V CDR1 and CDR2: KGHSH, LQKENI. V trimming: 0 bases; J trimming: 1 base; junction bases outside the gene matches: 2. The CDR3 is made up of 17 amino acids. Full variable domain (rest looked up from reference TRBV18 and TRBJ2-2): NAGVMQNPRHLVRRRGQEARLRCSPMKGHSHVYWYRQLPEEGLKFMVYLQKENIIDESGMPKERFSAEFPKEGPSILRIQQVVRGDSAAYFCASSPPRLAGNTGELFFGEGSRLTVL.

This clone was detected once. This chain links TRBV15 with TRBJ2-5; 8 nucleotides match TRBD2. This CDR3 comprises 15 residues. With 1 base clipped from V and 4 bases from J, the junction kept 5 bases outside the gene matches. Germline-derived CDR1 and CDR2 are LNHNV and YYDKDF (reference sequence). The DNA for the CDR3 is TGTGCCACCAGCAGAGTGGCGGGGGGAGGAGAGACCCAGTACTTC. It codes for CATSRVAGGGETQYF.

This chain joins TRBV11-3 and TRBJ2-3; tentative D call: TRBD1 (6 bases). The V gene's germline CDR1 is SGHNT and CDR2 YENEEA. Trimming cost V 3 bases and J 4 bases, with 14 bases left between them. CDR3 length: 15 amino acids. The CDR3 nucleotides read TGTGCCAGCAGCTTCCGGGTGGGGGCCGCAGATACGCAGTATTTT. Its protein is CASSFRVGAADTQYF.

This sequence joins TRBV7-2 and TRBJ2-3; tentatively, D is TRBD1 (6 bases). V was pared by 3 bases and J by 2 bases, with 15 bases between. CDR3 length equals 16 residues. Germline CDR1 SGHTA, CDR2 FQGNSA. The CDR3 DNA follows: TGTGCCAGCAGCTTTTGGGGCAGGGGCCACACAGATACGCAGTATTTT. It codes for CASSFWGRGHTDTQYF.

The V call is TRBV2, the J call TRBJ2-5; the match to TRBD2 covers 7 bases. Losses at the gene ends were 6 bases for V and 5 bases for J; bases not matched to a gene: 9. The germline V gene has CDR1 SNHLY and CDR2 FYNNEI. CDR3 length: 14 residues. This chain's CDR3 is CASSMGRGGETQYF. In nucleotides, the CDR3 is TGTGCCAGCAGCATGGGGAGGGGCGGGGAGACCCAGTACTTC. Combining the CDR3 with reference TRBV2 and TRBJ2-5 gives the whole variable domain EPEVTQTPSHQVTQMGQEVILRCVPISNHLYFYWYRQILGQKVEFLVSFYNNEISEKSEIFDDQFSVERPDGSNFTLKIRSTKLEDSAMYFCASSMGRGGETQYFGPGTRLLVL.

The genes are TRBV2 and TRBJ2-7; the D gene is possibly TRBD1 (6 bases). CDR1 SNHLY and CDR2 FYNNEI come from the germline V gene. The CDR3 extends over 13 amino acids. V shed 9 bases and J shed 1 base, with 13 bases lying between them. DNA for the CDR3: TGTGCCAGTGGACCGGACAGTTCCTACGAGCAGTACTTC. This codes for CASGPDSSYEQYF.

The rearrangement links TRBV5-1 to TRBJ2-1; TRBD2 agrees at 8 bases. CDR1 SGHRS and CDR2 YFSETQ come from the germline V gene. There are 15 residues in the CDR3. J lost 6 bases, V lost 1 base, and 6 bases had no gene match. The CDR3 reads CASSLFGGAVNEQFF. CDR3 bases: TGCGCCAGCAGCTTGTTCGGGGGGGCCGTCAATGAGCAGTTCTTC.

The rearrangement uses TRBV2 and TRBJ2-1, with D unclear. Germline values: CDR1 SNHLY, CDR2 FYNNEI. This CDR3 is built from 13 residues. Trimming left V 7 bases short and J 5 bases short, with 12 bases between. The DNA of the CDR3 is TGTGCCAGCAAGGAGCAGCTAAACAATGAGCAGTTCTTC. Translating it yields CASKEQLNNEQFF.

The chain joins TRBV3-1 (or the pseudogene TRBV3-2) to TRBJ2-7, with 8 bases fitting TRBD1. CDR1 LGHDT and CDR2 YNNKEL come from the germline V gene (reference sequence). This CDR3 region has 14 residues. With 4 bases clipped from V and 0 bases from J, the junction kept 2 bases outside the gene matches. The CDR3 bases are TGTGCCAGCAGCCCGACAGGGGTCTCCTACGAGCAGTACTTC. Its translation is CASSPTGVSYEQYF.

The V gene is TRBV5-4, the J gene TRBJ1-2; 7 bases line up with TRBD1. From germline, CDR1 is SGHNT and CDR2 YYREEE (reference sequence). The CDR3 contains 13 residues. V dropped 5 bases and J dropped 5; count of bases not matched to a gene: 6. For the CDR3, the DNA is TGTGCCAGCAGGAGTGGACAGGAATATGGCTACACCTTC. Translation: CASRSGQEYGYTF.

This clone came up many times. The V and J genes are TRBV7-3 and TRBJ2-2, with 7 bases matching TRBD1. Germline V CDR1 and CDR2: SGHTA, FQGTGA. The CDR3 has 15 residues. V shed 3 bases, J shed 1 base, and the junction held 2 bases outside the gene matches. The chain's CDR3 is CASSLTGMNTGELFF. The DNA of the CDR3 is TGTGCCAGCAGCTTGACAGGGATGAACACCGGGGAGCTGTTTTTT.

The chain employs TRBV10-3 and TRBJ1-5, with 7 bases that match TRBD1. The CDR3 is 12 amino acids. The junction had 2 bases not matched to a gene; V was cut back by 0 bases and J by 12 bases. Germline assignment: CDR1 ENHRY and CDR2 SYGVKD. CDR3 coding DNA: TGTGCCATCAGTGAGTCAGGGGGCCGCCAGCATTTT. Amino acids: CAISESGGRQHF.

The rearrangement links TRBV19 to TRBJ2-5; D remains unclear. CDR3 length: 14 amino acids. The V gene lost 3 bases and the J gene lost 1 base, with 9 bases spanning the gap. The germline V gene has CDR1 LNHDA and CDR2 SQIVND (reference sequence). CDR3 sequence: CASSMSQIQETQYF. In nucleotides, the CDR3 is TGTGCCAGTAGTATGTCGCAGATCCAAGAGACCCAGTACTTC.